This T cell receptor beta chain was sequenced for a study of cytomegalovirus exposure and HLA in healthy donors. Study-wide results and limits: In vitro, a few CMV-associated chains proved specific for CMV antigens. Accounts indicate the classifier identified cytomegalovirus status with strong specificity and sensitivity. Later analysis placed DRB1 highest and HLA-C lowest in TCR association rates, which differed by HLA locus. Fewer N-insertions than the roughly 630-donor mean were reportedly shown by an Asian-associated ancestry cluster in a later analysis.

Concerning this clone itself: Its target is not known.

Use of 60 Vbeta and 13 Jbeta primers characterized the PCR. The assay was immunoSEQ multiplex PCR, and TCRdb's table has in-frame clones only and misses some. The profile covers approximately 110,000 clones, with 78% appearing a single time and around 6% taken by the ten largest. The CDR3 runs to 14 residues. Trimming at V came to 4 bases and at J to 4 bases, leaving 6 bases not matched to a gene. The germline V gene has CDR1 SGDLS and CDR2 YYNGEE. The source is a male donor in good health and CMV-seronegative. What was sequenced was PBMCs. V usage is TRBV9 and J usage is TRBJ2-7; 9 bases line up with TRBD1. CDR3 coding DNA: TGTGCCAGCAGCCTGGGGACAGGGACATACGAGCAGTACTTC. This gives the protein CASSLGTGTYEQYF.